The source of this T cell receptor beta chain is a study of T cell clones after liver transplantation. Study-level findings and limits: In two subjects, few donor cells limited the measurable donor-reactive repertoire.

Profiled with immunoSEQ multiplex PCR; TCRdb holds only in-frame clones, not every one. The sample contains 55,000 to 70,000 clones, 90% to 95% of which appear only once. Remarks on this clone: Its antigen is currently unknown.

CDR3 size: 16 residues. In germline, CDR1 is KGHSH, CDR2 LQKENI. V lost 6 bases, J lost 4 bases, and 18 bases lay in between. The gene calls are TRBV18 and TRBJ1-4, with a possible D match to TRBD1 (5 bases). The receptor was isolated from a human patient who received a liver transplant. Some T cells may be the graft donor's. Material: CD4+ T cells from blood, obtained approximately 25 months after liver transplant. The CDR3 here is CASSPGPPGGNEKLFF. The CDR3 DNA reads TGTGCCAGCTCCCCGGGACCCCCGGGGGGTAATGAAAAACTGTTTTTT.